This TCR beta chain came from a study of molecular identifiers for immune sequencing clone quantification. Findings and limits, study-wide: Should identical TCR molecules share a barcode, the sizes of highly expanded clones could be underestimated.

This clonotype was observed many times. What it binds is unknown. Trimming pared 3 bases from V and 0 bases from J, leaving 8 bases between. The CDR3 sequence is 14 residues long. Naive CD8 libraries came from approximately 20,000 to 980,000 sorted cells with 10%, 30% or 50% RNA. A CD8+CD4-CCR7+CD45RA+ gate was used to sort naive CD8 T cells. Generation of bulk TCR libraries relied on previously described methods and listed TCR primers. TCRdb called the PCR reads again in MiXCR, with one record for every CDR3 protein. The sample has tens of thousands of distinct CDR3 sequences, almost 25% seen once. The chain uses TRBV12-3 or TRBV12-4 and TRBJ1-1, with D uncertain. The sequence came from a human donor in good health. Some libraries in this study had Jurkat cell RNA spiked in. Sequencing used naive CD8+ T cells from blood, with Jurkat cell RNA spiked in. The sample's subset: FACS-sorted CD8+CD4-CCR7+CD45RA+ naive T cells. CDR3 sequence (DNA): TGTGCCAGCAGTTTTGGCAATTTGAACACTGAAGCTTTCTTT. Its protein is CASSFGNLNTEAFF.